The 32 T cell receptor beta chains below were found in one sample sequenced in a study of blood T cells in healthy people across ages. PCR was performed a second time for about 7 to 11 cycles using a sample-barcoded 5' primer and a J-beta primer mix. TCRdb re-called the 5' RACE reads through MiXCR, storing one row per CDR3 protein. The sample has 800,000 to 950,000 distinct CDR3 sequences; roughly 34% are singletons. Sequencing was performed on blood. All receptors derive from a man aged 18 to 35 in good health.

The V and J genes are TRBV20-1 and TRBJ2-7; D uncertain. CDR1 and CDR2 from the germline V gene are DFQATT and SNEGSKA (reference sequence). The V gene lost 7 bases and the J gene lost 7 bases, with 23 bases spanning the gap. The CDR3 has 14 residues. CDR3 sequence reads: CSGERLLTHNEQYF. In DNA form, the CDR3 reads TGCAGTGGAGAACGGCTACTAACCCACAATGAGCAGTACTTC.

This clonotype was seen a handful of times. The chain uses TRBV5-5 and TRBJ2-5; maybe TRBD2 (6 bases). Trimming shortened V by 3 bases and J by 5 bases, and 17 bases separated the two germline ends. Germline V CDR1 and CDR2: SGHKS, YYEKEE (reference sequence). The CDR3 has 15 amino acids. The CDR3 DNA reads TGTGCCAGCAGCTCCCCTGAGGCGGGGTCGGAGACCCAGTACTTC. This encodes CASSSPEAGSETQYF.

The CDR3 protein is CASNWGLAGNNEQYF. Here the CDR3 DNA reads TGTGCCAGCAACTGGGGACTAGCGGGGAACAATGAGCAGTACTTC. The chain employs TRBV6-2 or TRBV6-3 and TRBJ2-5, with 13 bases aligning to TRBD2. Per the germline V gene, CDR1 is MNHEY and CDR2 is SVGEGT. V lost 7 bases, J lost 11 bases, and 13 bases stayed unmatched. CDR3 length: 15 amino acids.

The J gene is TRBJ1-1, the V gene TRBV6-5; D ambiguous. The CDR3 is 13 residues long. Germline CDR1 MNHEY, CDR2 SVGAGI. The ends were cut back, 2 bases at V and 3 bases at J, with 7 bases in the middle. The CDR3 nucleotides read TGTGCCAGCAGTTACGGGTCACACACTGAAGCTTTCTTT. It codes for CASSYGSHTEAFF.

This clonotype turned up a few times. This chain links TRBV7-3 with TRBJ2-3; 13 bases line up with TRBD2. CDR1 and CDR2 (germline): SGHTA, FQGTGA. V was clipped by 2 bases and J by 4 bases; unmatched bases: 6. This CDR3 is 17 amino acids long. The CDR3 protein is CASSLGTSGIRADTQYF. The DNA of the CDR3 is TGTGCCAGCAGCTTAGGGACTAGCGGGATTAGGGCAGATACGCAGTATTTT.

The chain links TRBV5-1 to TRBJ2-7, with 7 bases matching TRBD1. This CDR3 has 14 residues. The germline CDR1 and CDR2 sequences are SGHRS and YFSETQ. V trimming: 1 base; J trimming: 3 bases; junction bases outside the gene matches: 4. The CDR3 DNA reads TGCGCCAGCAGCTTGACAGGGGTCTTCTACGAGCAGTACTTC. It translates to CASSLTGVFYEQYF.

V gene TRBV10-3 combines with J gene TRBJ1-2; D unresolved. Germline CDR1 ENHRY, CDR2 SYGVKD. This CDR3 is 16 amino acids long. V was cut by 3 bases and J by 0 bases, with 14 bases left in between. The CDR3 DNA reads as TGTGCCATCAGTGACGGTCTAGGGCTAACTAACTATGGCTACACCTTC. Its protein product is CAISDGLGLTNYGYTF.

This clonotype was counted ten times or more. The chain recombines TRBV29-1 with TRBJ2-7, with 9 nucleotides matching TRBD1. Germline V gives CDR1 SQVTM, CDR2 ANQGSEA. The CDR3 consists of 13 residues. V trimming: 6 bases; J trimming: 4 bases; junction bases outside the gene matches: 7. As DNA, the CDR3 is TGCAGCGTCTCGGGACAGGGAAGGTACGAGCAGTACTTC. It codes for CSVSGQGRYEQYF.

This clonotype was seen only a few times. The chain's CDR3 is CASRLTGLPTDTQYF. In DNA, the CDR3 is TGTGCCAGCAGACTCACAGGGCTACCAACAGATACGCAGTATTTT. The rearrangement joins TRBV6-1 to TRBJ2-3; D may be TRBD1 (6 bases). V lost 6 bases, J lost 3 bases, and 16 bases lay in between. The length of the CDR3 is 15 residues. CDR1 is MNHNS and CDR2 is SASEGT in the germline V gene.

This clonotype was recorded at least ten times. The genes are TRBV7-2 and TRBJ2-3; no definite D call. V was shortened by 9 bases and J by 0 bases, with 7 bases between the two germline ends. Germline V CDR1 and CDR2: SGHTA, FQGNSA. This CDR3 has 12 residues. The CDR3 region is CASTTSTDTQYF. CDR3 bases: TGTGCCAGTACAACGAGCACAGATACGCAGTATTTT.

This clonotype was counted between two and nine times. This chain's CDR3 is CASSLVGDYTGELFF. DNA of the CDR3: TGTGCCAGCAGCTTAGTTGGGGACTACACCGGGGAGCTGTTTTTT. The chain links TRBV7-2 to TRBJ2-2, with a possible D match to TRBD2 (6 bases). This CDR3 region has 15 residues. In germline, CDR1 is SGHTA, CDR2 FQGNSA. V was clipped by 1 base and J by 3 bases, with 9 bases between them.

In its sample, this clonotype was seen once. The chain couples TRBV27 to TRBJ2-1; 9 bases fit TRBD2. CDR3 length: 14 amino acids. Germline assignment: CDR1 MNHEY and CDR2 SMNVEV (reference sequence). With 6 bases clipped from V and 10 bases from J, the junction kept 10 bases outside the gene matches. CDR3: CASRPPGLATEQFF. The CDR3 DNA follows: TGTGCCAGCAGACCACCGGGACTAGCCACCGAGCAGTTCTTC.

The chain couples TRBV28 to TRBJ2-1, with TRBD1 as a possible D gene (5 bases). Germline CDR1 is MDHEN and CDR2 is SYDVKM. CDR3 length equals 16 residues. The V gene lost 3 bases and the J gene lost 7 bases, with 19 bases spanning the gap. This CDR3 is CASSFLAPGKGNEQFF. The CDR3 DNA reads as TGTGCCAGCAGTTTTCTCGCCCCCGGTAAGGGGAATGAGCAGTTCTTC. Complete variable domain (other parts from reference TRBV28 and TRBJ2-1): DVKVTQSSRYLVKRTGEKVFLECVQDMDHENMFWYRQDPGLGLRLIYFSYDVKMKEKGDIPEGYSVSREKKERFSLILESASTNQTSMYLCASSFLAPGKGNEQFFGPGTRLTVL.

CDR3 in amino acids: CASSAPTVNYGYTF. CDR3 DNA: TGTGCCAGCAGTGCGCCGACAGTAAACTATGGCTACACCTTC. The gene calls are TRBV12-3 or TRBV12-4 and TRBJ1-2, with D perhaps TRBD1 (5 bases). V lost 5 bases and J 2 bases, leaving 12 bases between the germline ends. This CDR3 is built from 14 residues.

At least ten counts were recorded for this clonotype. The chain links TRBV7-2 to TRBJ1-2, with 10 bases aligning to TRBD1. The CDR3 has 16 residues. Germline V CDR1 and CDR2: SGHTA, FQGNSA. The V segment lost 5 bases and the J segment 7 bases; nucleotides outside the gene matches: 13. The CDR3: CASSPPVGTGEFGYTF. Here the CDR3 DNA reads TGTGCCAGCAGCCCCCCTGTGGGGACAGGGGAATTTGGCTACACCTTC. The variable domain in full, completed from reference TRBV7-2 and TRBJ1-2, reads GAGVSQSPSNKVTEKGKDVELRCDPISGHTALYWYRQSLGQGLEFLIYFQGNSAPDKSGLPSDRFSAERTGGSVSTLTIQRTQQEDSAVYLCASSPPVGTGEFGYTFGSGTRLTVV.

This clonotype was recorded at least ten times. The V call is TRBV12-3 or TRBV12-4, the J call TRBJ2-5; D call uncertain. The ends were cut back, 3 bases at V and 4 bases at J, with 15 bases in the middle. The CDR3 length is 15 residues. CDR3 loop: CASSFGLPLGETQYF. CDR3 in DNA: TGTGCCAGCAGTTTTGGTCTCCCCCTGGGAGAGACCCAGTACTTC.

The genes are TRBV12-3 or TRBV12-4 and TRBJ2-1; TRBD2 agrees at 8 bases. The junction had 4 bases not matched to a gene; V was cut back by 4 bases and J by 8 bases. CDR3 size: 13 residues. The CDR3 spells CASSSGLVDEQFF. The CDR3 DNA reads TGTGCCAGCAGTTCGGGACTAGTGGATGAGCAGTTCTTC.

The gene calls are TRBV5-6 and TRBJ1-5; possible D gene TRBD1, 6 bases. The CDR3 has 16 amino acids. With 4 bases removed from V and 2 bases from J, the gap between germline ends came to 16 bases. Germline V gives CDR1 SGHDT, CDR2 YYEEEE. The CDR3 loop is CASSDTGQAGNQPQHF. CDR3 nucleotides: TGTGCCAGCAGCGATACAGGGCAGGCGGGCAATCAGCCCCAGCATTTT. Complete variable domain (other parts from reference TRBV5-6 and TRBJ1-5): DAGVTQSPTHLIKTRGQQVTLRCSPKSGHDTVSWYQQALGQGPQFIFQYYEEEERQRGNFPDRFSGHQFPNYSSELNVNALLLGDSALYLCASSDTGQAGNQPQHFGDGTRLSIL.

This rearrangement joins TRBV9 to TRBJ2-3; 9 bases line up with TRBD1. CDR1 is SGDLS, CDR2 YYNGEE, per germline. The trim removed 4 bases at V and 4 bases at J, leaving 10 bases unmatched. The CDR3 contains 16 residues. CDR3 amino acids: CASSTRGDRASDTQYF. The CDR3 nucleotides read TGTGCCAGCAGCACGAGGGGGGACAGGGCATCAGATACGCAGTATTTT. Full variable domain (remainder filled in from reference TRBV9 and TRBJ2-3): DSGVTQTPKHLITATGQRVTLRCSPRSGDLSVYWYQQSLDQGLQFLIQYYNGEERAKGNILERFSAQQFPDLHSELNLSSLELGDSALYFCASSTRGDRASDTQYFGPGTRLTVL.

The sample holds one count of this clonotype. The rearrangement uses TRBV29-1 and TRBJ2-4; D call uncertain. Germline V CDR1 and CDR2: SQVTM, ANQGSEA. V was cut by 7 bases and J by 1 base, with 11 bases left in between. The length of the CDR3 is 13 residues. CDR3 DNA: TGCAGCGGGGCCGACACGGCCAAAAACATTCAGTACTTC. Amino acid sequence: CSGADTAKNIQYF.

The rearrangement joins TRBV6-2 or TRBV6-3 to TRBJ2-3, with D possibly TRBD2 on 5 matching bases. The V end lost 0 bases, the J end lost 4 bases, and 8 bases lay between the germline ends. CDR3 length: 14 residues. The V gene's germline CDR1 is MNHEY and CDR2 SVGEGT. This chain's CDR3 is CASSYSGVADTQYF. The CDR3 DNA reads as TGTGCCAGCAGTTACTCGGGAGTGGCAGATACGCAGTATTTT.

CDR3 loop: CASSLRYDGYTF. The DNA for the CDR3 is TGTGCCAGCAGCCTCCGGTATGATGGCTACACCTTC. The V call is TRBV9, the J call TRBJ1-2; D uncertain. Germline V gene data show CDR1 as SGDLS and CDR2 as YYNGEE. The V gene lost 4 bases and the J gene lost 6 bases, with 10 bases spanning the gap. The CDR3 runs to 12 residues.

CDR3 protein: CASSQTVEAGETQYF. The CDR3 bases are TGCGCCAGCAGCCAGACCGTGGAGGCGGGAGAGACCCAGTACTTC. The genes are TRBV4-3 and TRBJ2-5; a weak D match, TRBD2 (5 bases). V gave up 3 bases and J gave up 4 bases, with 15 bases separating them. The CDR3 has 15 amino acids. The germline V gene has CDR1 LGHNA and CDR2 YSLEER.

The sample holds a few counts of this clonotype. This chain connects TRBV10-3 to TRBJ2-4, with D tentatively TRBD2 (6 bases). The CDR3 is made up of 15 amino acids. Trimming shortened V by 0 bases and J by 2 bases, and 8 bases separated the two germline ends. CDR1 is ENHRY, CDR2 SYGVKD, per germline. Here the CDR3 reads CAISESRGSKNIQYF. As DNA, the CDR3 is TGTGCCATCAGTGAGTCGCGGGGATCCAAAAACATTCAGTACTTC.

This clonotype was counted only a few times. CDR3 region: CSARTGGYNEQFF. CDR3 bases: TGCAGTGCGCGGACAGGGGGGTACAATGAGCAGTTCTTC. The rearrangement joins TRBV20-1 to TRBJ2-1, with TRBD1 identical over 10 bases. In germline, CDR1 is DFQATT, CDR2 SNEGSKA (reference sequence). The CDR3 runs 13 residues. V shed 6 bases and J 4 bases; nucleotides not matched to a gene: 3.

A note on this clonotype: With a much larger clone just one base away, this may be a read error. V usage is TRBV5-1 and J usage is TRBJ2-1; tentative D call: TRBD1 (6 bases). The closer fit of TRBJ2-7 to the DNA end suggests the J call may be wrong. CDR3 length: 13 amino acids. The germline V gene has CDR1 SGHRS and CDR2 YFSETQ. CDR3 in amino acids: CASRDTGIYEQYF. CDR3 DNA: TGCGCCAGCAGGGATACAGGGATCTACGAGCAGTACTTC.

The CDR3 reads CASSLQRSSYNEQYF. DNA for the CDR3: TGTGCCAGCAGCCTTCAGCGATCCTCCTACAATGAGCAGTACTTC. J is TRBJ2-1 and V is TRBV5-6; no definite D call. Gene TRBJ2-7 matches the end of the DNA better, so the J call may be wrong. This CDR3 contains 15 residues. Germline assignment: CDR1 SGHDT and CDR2 YYEEEE.

This clonotype has just one count. The rearrangement joins TRBV4-2 to TRBJ1-2, with D possibly matching TRBD1 (6 bases). CDR3 length: 14 residues. Germline-derived CDR1 and CDR2 are LGHNA and YNFKEQ. The V gene lost 6 bases and the J gene lost 2 bases, with 13 bases spanning the gap. In nucleotides, the CDR3 is TGTGCCAGCAGTCCCGGACAGATCAACTATGGCTACACCTTC. Protein: CASSPGQINYGYTF.

About this clonotype itself: With a much larger clone just one base away, this may be a read error. CDR3 in amino acids: CATNRTAGTINYGYTF. CDR3 nucleotides: TGTGCCACCAACAGGACCGCCGGGACAATAAACTATGGCTACACCTTC. This chain uses TRBV15 with TRBJ1-2; D might be TRBD1 (6 bases). Per the germline V gene, CDR1 is LNHNV and CDR2 is YYDKDF (reference sequence). V shed 7 bases and J shed 2 bases, with 20 bases lying between them. The CDR3 has 16 amino acids.

A remark on this clonotype: With a much larger clone just one base away, this may be a read error. The chain combines TRBV28 with TRBJ1-2; D gene uncertain. Trimming took 0 bases from V and 6 from J, leaving 8 bases between them. The CDR3 consists of 13 residues. Germline V gene lookup returns CDR1 MDHEN and CDR2 SYDVKM. CDR3 DNA: TGTGCCAGCAGTTTATGGCCCTGCCATGGCTACACCTTC. Translated, it gives CASSLWPCHGYTF.

The rearrangement joins TRBV4-2 to TRBJ2-3; D gene unclear. This CDR3 comprises 17 residues. Germline V gives CDR1 LGHNA, CDR2 YNFKEQ. The ends were cut back, 0 bases at V and 3 bases at J, with 16 bases in the middle. The CDR3 loop reads CASSQDEQQTLTDTQYF. The DNA of the CDR3 is TGTGCCAGCAGCCAAGACGAACAGCAGACTCTAACAGATACGCAGTATTTT.

The rearrangement uses TRBV6-1 and TRBJ2-3; TRBD2 is a possible D gene (6 bases). The V gene's germline CDR1 is MNHNS and CDR2 SASEGT. Trimming left V 6 bases short and J 4 bases short, with 11 bases between. This CDR3 is built from 13 residues. The CDR3 loop is CASSRVAADTQYF. The CDR3 DNA reads as TGTGCCAGCAGCCGGGTAGCGGCAGATACGCAGTATTTT.